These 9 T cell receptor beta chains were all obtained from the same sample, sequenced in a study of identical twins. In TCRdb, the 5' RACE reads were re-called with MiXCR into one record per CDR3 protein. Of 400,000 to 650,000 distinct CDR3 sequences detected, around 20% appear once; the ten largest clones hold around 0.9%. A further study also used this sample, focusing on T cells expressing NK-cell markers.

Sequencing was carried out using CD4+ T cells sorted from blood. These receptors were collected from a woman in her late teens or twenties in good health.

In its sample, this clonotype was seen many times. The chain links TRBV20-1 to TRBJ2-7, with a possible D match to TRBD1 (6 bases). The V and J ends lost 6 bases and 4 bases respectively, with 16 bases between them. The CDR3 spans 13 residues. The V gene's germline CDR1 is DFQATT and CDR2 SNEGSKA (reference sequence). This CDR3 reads CSAPKTGTYEQYF. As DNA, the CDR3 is TGCAGTGCGCCAAAGACAGGAACTTACGAGCAGTACTTC.

This chain's CDR3 is CASTFRTGTNTGELFF. The CDR3 region has the DNA TGTGCCAGCACCTTTCGTACGGGAACGAACACCGGGGAGCTGTTTTTT. The chain joins TRBV6-2 or TRBV6-3 to TRBJ2-2; possible D gene TRBD2, 5 bases. CDR1 is MNHEY, CDR2 SVGEGT, per germline. V was pared by 7 bases and J by 0 bases, with 15 bases between. This CDR3 contains 16 residues.

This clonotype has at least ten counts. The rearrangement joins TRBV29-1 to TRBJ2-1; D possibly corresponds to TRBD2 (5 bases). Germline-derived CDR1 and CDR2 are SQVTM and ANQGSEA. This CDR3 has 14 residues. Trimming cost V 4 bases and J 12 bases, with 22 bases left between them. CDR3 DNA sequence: TGCAGCGTTGGGCAGCGGATATTAAATGACGGGCAGTTCTTC. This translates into CSVGQRILNDGQFF.

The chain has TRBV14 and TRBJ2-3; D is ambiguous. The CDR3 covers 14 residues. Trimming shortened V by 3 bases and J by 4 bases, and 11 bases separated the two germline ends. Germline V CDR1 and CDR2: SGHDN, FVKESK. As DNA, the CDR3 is TGTGCCAGCAGCCAGATTTCAGTTTCAGATACGCAGTATTTT. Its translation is CASSQISVSDTQYF.

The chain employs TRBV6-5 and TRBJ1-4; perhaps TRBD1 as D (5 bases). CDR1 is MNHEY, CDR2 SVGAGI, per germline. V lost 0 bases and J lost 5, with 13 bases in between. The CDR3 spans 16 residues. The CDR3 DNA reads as TGTGCCAGCAGTTACTCGACAGTGGGACGGAATGAAAAACTGTTTTTT. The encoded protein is CASSYSTVGRNEKLFF.

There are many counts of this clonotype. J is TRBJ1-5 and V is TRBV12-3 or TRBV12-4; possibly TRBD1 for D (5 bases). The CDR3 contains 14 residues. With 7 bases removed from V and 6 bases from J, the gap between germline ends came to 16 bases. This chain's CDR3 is CASTLWGFGQPQHF. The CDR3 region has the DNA TGTGCCAGCACCTTATGGGGGTTTGGTCAGCCCCAGCATTTT.

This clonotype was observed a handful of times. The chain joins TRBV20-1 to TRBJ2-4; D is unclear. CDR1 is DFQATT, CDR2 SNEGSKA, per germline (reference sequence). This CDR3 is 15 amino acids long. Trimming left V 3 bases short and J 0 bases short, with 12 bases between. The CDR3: CSASPIIGAKNIQYF. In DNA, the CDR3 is TGCAGTGCTAGTCCGATAATAGGAGCCAAAAACATTCAGTACTTC.

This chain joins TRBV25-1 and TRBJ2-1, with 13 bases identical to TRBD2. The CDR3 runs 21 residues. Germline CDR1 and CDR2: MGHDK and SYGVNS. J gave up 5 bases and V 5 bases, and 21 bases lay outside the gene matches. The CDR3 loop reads CASSQGGLAGALGRTNNEQFF. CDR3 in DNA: TGTGCCAGCAGTCAAGGAGGACTAGCGGGAGCCTTGGGGCGGACAAACAATGAGCAGTTCTTC.

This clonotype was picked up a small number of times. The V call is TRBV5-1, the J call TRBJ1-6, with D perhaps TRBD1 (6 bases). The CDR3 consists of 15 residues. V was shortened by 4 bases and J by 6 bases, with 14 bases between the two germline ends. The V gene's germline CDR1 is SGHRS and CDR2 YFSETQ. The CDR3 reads CASSPAGQPNSPLHF. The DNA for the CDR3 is TGCGCCAGCAGCCCCGCAGGACAGCCTAATTCACCCCTCCACTTT.